This passage covers 23 T cell receptor beta chains from one sample sequenced in a study of response to subunit inactivated influenza vaccine (dated by TCRdb to the late 2010s). Library prep was done by RT-PCR. Sequencing took place on an Illumina HiSeq 2500. Starting from the raw public reads, TCRdb applied fastp trimming at Q25, assembled clones with MiXCR and retained in-frame beta chains. When rows share a CDR3 protein, they turn into one entry using the most common DNA and genes. The sample has approximately 570,000 distinct CDR3 sequences on record, 7.6% of them singletons. 13% of the sample is held by the ten biggest clonotypes. The source was PBMCs from blood, collected around 2 years after vaccination. These receptors were obtained from a man aged 45-69 years who received an inactivated influenza vaccine. Donor details come from another sample of the same person, matched by shared clones.

This clonotype was recorded many times. CDR3 nucleotide sequence: TGCAGTGTTGGACTAGCGGGGGCGACCCACGAGCAGTACTTC. It codes for CSVGLAGATHEQYF. The gene calls are TRBV20-1 and TRBJ2-7, with TRBD2 matching 13 bases. The CDR3 covers 14 residues. Germline V CDR1 and CDR2: DFQATT, SNEGSKA (reference sequence). Germline trimming cut 7 bases from V and 5 bases from J; bases unmatched to any gene: 8.

The count of this clonotype is one. A read error may account for a junction end that differs from germline. The V call is TRBV29-1, the J call TRBJ1-1, with a possible D match to TRBD1 (5 bases). The CDR3 has 14 residues. The germline CDR1 and CDR2 sequences are SQVTM and ANQGSEA. DNA of the CDR3: TGCAGGGTTGATCGGGGGGGGTTTGGGACTGAAGCTTTCTTT. It codes for CRVDRGGFGTEAFF.

This sequence joins TRBV5-1 and TRBJ2-3; a possible D gene is TRBD1 (5 bases). This CDR3 is built from 14 residues. CDR1 SGHRS and CDR2 YFSETQ come from the germline V gene. The germline V and J ends were trimmed by 2 bases and 4 bases, with 11 bases remaining between them. The CDR3, as DNA: TGCGCCAGCAGCTTACAGGTTCCGGCAGATACGCAGTATTTT. Translation: CASSLQVPADTQYF.

The chain couples TRBV4-3 to TRBJ1-1; D gene uncertain. The CDR3 sequence is 13 residues long. V lost 8 bases to trimming and J lost 3 bases, with 13 bases between them. Germline CDR1 is LGHNA and CDR2 is YSLEER. CDR3 DNA: TGCGCCAGCTCCGAGGGTTGGGACACTGAAGCTTTCTTT. It is translated as CASSEGWDTEAFF.

This clonotype has just a few counts. V gene TRBV6-1 combines with J gene TRBJ1-5; D may be TRBD1 (5 bases). The CDR3 spans 14 residues. Per germline, CDR1 MNHNS and CDR2 SASEGT. With 7 bases removed from V and 0 bases from J, the gap between germline ends came to 10 bases. CDR3 residues: CASTKGLSNQPQHF. CDR3 DNA sequence: TGTGCCAGCACTAAGGGACTTAGCAATCAGCCCCAGCATTTT.

In its sample, this clonotype was seen once. The chain has TRBV5-1 and TRBJ2-1, with 7 bases lining up with TRBD1. Germline V lookup: CDR1 SGHRS, CDR2 YFSETQ. There are 15 residues in the CDR3. V was pared by 1 base and J by 8 bases, with 9 bases of the junction left unmatched. CDR3 amino acids: CASSLSSGGIYEQFF. As DNA, the CDR3 is TGCGCCAGCAGCTTGTCTTCAGGGGGAATATATGAGCAGTTCTTC.

CDR3 nucleotide sequence: TGTGCCAGCAGTCCATTCGGTACTGGAGATACGCAGTATTTT. Its protein is CASSPFGTGDTQYF. The rearrangement uses TRBV6-1 and TRBJ2-3, with D hard to call. The ends were cut back, 5 bases at V and 5 bases at J, with 14 bases in the middle. From germline, CDR1 is MNHNS and CDR2 SASEGT. This CDR3 contains 14 residues.

This clonotype has more than one count but fewer than ten. This chain links TRBV18 with TRBJ2-7; 7 bases line up with TRBD1. The CDR3 is 14 residues long. CDR1 and CDR2 from the germline V gene are KGHSH and LQKENI. J gave up 4 bases and V 3 bases, and 6 bases lay outside the gene matches. The CDR3: CASSPTGAEYEQYF. CDR3 coding DNA: TGTGCCAGCTCACCTACAGGGGCCGAATACGAGCAGTACTTC.

This clonotype was seen only a few times. The chain joins TRBV15 to TRBJ1-3; D call uncertain. Germline V CDR1 and CDR2: LNHNV, YYDKDF (reference sequence). The CDR3 runs to 16 residues. Trimming left V 0 bases short and J 3 bases short, with 12 bases between. Here the CDR3 reads CATSREGTSFGNTIYF. The DNA for the CDR3 is TGTGCCACCAGCAGAGAAGGAACGTCGTTTGGAAACACCATATATTTT.

This clonotype was counted ten times or more. The CDR3 sequence is CASSSVLGRNEQFF. CDR3 DNA: TGTGCCAGCAGCTCCGTGCTTGGTCGCAATGAGCAGTTCTTC. This chain joins TRBV7-9 and TRBJ2-1; D is uncertain. The germline CDR1 and CDR2 sequences are SEHNR and FQNEAQ (reference sequence). The CDR3 sequence is 14 residues long. The germline V and J ends were trimmed by 4 bases and 6 bases, with 13 bases remaining between them.

The CDR3 reads CASSLGGGVGDIQYF. CDR3 bases: TGCGCCAGCAGCCTGGGTGGGGGCGTCGGGGACATTCAGTACTTC. The chain links TRBV5-1 to TRBJ2-4; D possibly corresponds to TRBD1 (6 bases). V was cut by 4 bases and J by 8 bases, with 19 bases left in between. The CDR3 spans 15 residues. Germline-derived CDR1 and CDR2 are SGHRS and YFSETQ.

This clonotype was observed a handful of times. CDR3 sequence reads: CASSFRLAGVETQYF. The DNA for the CDR3 is TGCGCCAGCAGCTTCCGACTAGCGGGGGTGGAGACCCAGTACTTC. The gene calls are TRBV5-1 and TRBJ2-5; 12 bases align to TRBD2. From germline, CDR1 is SGHRS and CDR2 YFSETQ. The CDR3 is 15 residues long. The J segment lost 5 bases and the V segment lost 2 bases, leaving 4 bases of the junction unmatched.

This chain connects TRBV20-1 to TRBJ2-1; TRBD2 matches at 12 bases. The CDR3 has 16 residues. The junction had 7 bases not matched to a gene; V was cut back by 5 bases and J by 2 bases. Germline V gene lookup returns CDR1 DFQATT and CDR2 SNEGSKA (reference sequence). The CDR3 DNA sequence: TGCAGTGCTCCCCATACTAGCGGGAGGCCCTACAATGAGCAGTTCTTC. Translation: CSAPHTSGRPYNEQFF.

The table lists this clonotype with a few counts. This chain connects TRBV20-1 to TRBJ2-1, with unresolved D. The CDR3 runs 10 residues. CDR1 DFQATT and CDR2 SNEGSKA come from the germline V gene (reference sequence). Trimming left V 7 bases short and J 2 bases short, with 3 bases between. The CDR3 here is CSGAYNEQFF. CDR3 sequence (DNA): TGCAGTGGCGCCTACAATGAGCAGTTCTTC.

This clonotype has at least ten counts. This chain joins TRBV28 and TRBJ1-5, with D maybe TRBD1 (5 bases). Germline CDR1 is MDHEN and CDR2 is SYDVKM. The CDR3 is 14 residues long. Trimming cost V 4 bases and J 1 base, with 8 bases left between them. CDR3 amino acids: CASSSGGSNQPQHF. The CDR3 nucleotides are TGTGCCAGCAGTTCTGGGGGAAGCAATCAGCCCCAGCATTTT.

The chain has TRBV12-3 or TRBV12-4 and TRBJ1-1; 8 nucleotides match TRBD1. The CDR3 sequence is 14 residues long. Unmatched junction bases numbered 6, after V lost 6 bases and J lost 3 bases. The CDR3 is CASSTTGAYTEAFF. The DNA for the CDR3 is TGTGCCAGCAGCACGACAGGGGCGTACACTGAAGCTTTCTTT.

The chain combines TRBV12-3 or TRBV12-4 with TRBJ2-1, with a possible D match to TRBD1 (5 bases). The CDR3 runs 15 residues. V was pared by 2 bases and J by 7 bases, with 15 bases between. The CDR3 sequence is CASSLKSWGTNEQFF. The CDR3 coding sequence is TGTGCCAGCAGTTTAAAGTCATGGGGCACGAATGAGCAGTTCTTC.

This clonotype was recorded many times. The chain combines TRBV5-1 with TRBJ2-3; D is possibly TRBD2 (6 bases). Germline CDR1 reads SGHRS; CDR2 reads YFSETQ. The CDR3 sequence is 13 residues long. Trimming took off 7 bases at V and 4 bases at J, with 13 bases between the two ends. The CDR3 DNA follows: TGCGCCAGCTCTTCGGGGGACTCAGATACGCAGTATTTT. Translated, it gives CASSSGDSDTQYF.

This clonotype occurred a few times. The rearrangement uses TRBV6-1 and TRBJ1-4, with 9 bases identical to TRBD1. The CDR3 spans 15 residues. Trimming at V came to 6 bases and at J to 8 bases, leaving 10 bases not matched to a gene. In germline, CDR1 is MNHNS, CDR2 SASEGT. CDR3 amino acids: CASSLAGTGREKLFF. DNA for the CDR3: TGTGCCAGCAGCCTTGCCGGGACAGGGCGAGAAAAACTGTTTTTT.

The CDR3 DNA reads TGTGCCAGCTCACCACCGCTTAGCGGGAATACCGGGGAGCTGTTTTTT. Residues: CASSPPLSGNTGELFF. The chain recombines TRBV18 with TRBJ2-2, with 8 nucleotides matching TRBD2. The CDR3 has 16 amino acids. V shed 0 bases, J shed 5 bases, and the junction held 5 bases outside the gene matches. The germline CDR1 and CDR2 sequences are KGHSH and LQKENI. Together with reference TRBV18 and TRBJ2-2, the CDR3 gives the full variable domain: NAGVMQNPRHLVRRRGQEARLRCSPMKGHSHVYWYRQLPEEGLKFMVYLQKENIIDESGMPKERFSAEFPKEGPSILRIQQVVRGDSAAYFCASSPPLSGNTGELFFGEGSRLTVL.

V and J are TRBV21-1 and TRBJ2-1; the table's D call, TRBD2, was not checked against the DNA. TRBV21-1 is shown as a pseudogene. The CDR3 is 16 amino acids. The CDR3, as DNA: TGTGCCAGCAGACCAAGCGGGGGCCGGGTACTTAATGAGCAGTTCTTC. The encoded protein is CASRPSGGRVLNEQFF.

This clonotype was seen a handful of times. This sequence joins TRBV4-2 and TRBJ2-2, with D perhaps TRBD2 (5 bases). In germline, CDR1 is LGHNA, CDR2 YNFKEQ. Between the trimmed V and J ends, which lost 5 bases and 7 bases, there was a span of 11 bases. The CDR3 sequence is 13 residues long. The CDR3 region is CASSWTGFGELFF. CDR3 nucleotide sequence: TGTGCCAGCAGCTGGACTGGATTCGGGGAGCTGTTTTTT.

This clonotype was picked up many times. V gene TRBV29-1 combines with J gene TRBJ2-2; maybe TRBD1 (5 bases). Germline V gives CDR1 SQVTM, CDR2 ANQGSEA. The length of the CDR3 is 13 residues. V lost 7 bases and J 4 bases, leaving 13 bases between the germline ends. The CDR3 nucleotides are TGCAGCGCCGGTCAGGGTAGCACCGGGGAGCTGTTTTTT. Amino acid sequence: CSAGQGSTGELFF.